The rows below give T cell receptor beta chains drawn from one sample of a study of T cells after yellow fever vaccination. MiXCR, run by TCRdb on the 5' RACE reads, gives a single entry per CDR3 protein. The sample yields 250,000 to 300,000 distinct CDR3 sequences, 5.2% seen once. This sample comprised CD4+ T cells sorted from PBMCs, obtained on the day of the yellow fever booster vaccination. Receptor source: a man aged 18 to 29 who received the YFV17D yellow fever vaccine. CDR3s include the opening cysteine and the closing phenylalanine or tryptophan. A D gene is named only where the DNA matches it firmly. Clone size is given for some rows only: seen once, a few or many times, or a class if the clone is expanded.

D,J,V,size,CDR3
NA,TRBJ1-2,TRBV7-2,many,CASSLQGVGGYTF
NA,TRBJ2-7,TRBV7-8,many,CASSLARGYEQYF
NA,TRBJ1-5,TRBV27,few,CASSFLGKPQHF
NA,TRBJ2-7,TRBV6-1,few,CASRSGTGAFSQYF
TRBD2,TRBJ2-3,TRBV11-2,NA,CASSFFLQGKRGGDTQYF
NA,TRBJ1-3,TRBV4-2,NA,CASSLTEVSGNTIYF
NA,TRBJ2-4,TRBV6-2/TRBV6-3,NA,CASSSLTRAKNIQYF
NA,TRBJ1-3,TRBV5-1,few,CASSLTANSGNTIYF
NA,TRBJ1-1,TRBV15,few,CATSSLGHLKNTEAFF
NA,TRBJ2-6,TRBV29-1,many,CSASQPGANVLTF
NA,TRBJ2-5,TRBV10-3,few,CAISVLGGHTGETQYF
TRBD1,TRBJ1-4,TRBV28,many,CASSHKQGARANEKLFF
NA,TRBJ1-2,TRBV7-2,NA,CASSSLNLFTRGKEGKGYTF
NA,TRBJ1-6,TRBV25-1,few,CASSEGRAHSPLHF
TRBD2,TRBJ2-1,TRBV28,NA,CASTRLAGGRSYNEQFF
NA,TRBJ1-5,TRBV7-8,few,CASSYLGDQPQHF